Sequencing of this T cell receptor beta chain was carried out in a study of blood T cell repertoires in COVID-19. Looking at the study overall: The United States, Italy and Spain supplied acute and convalescent COVID-19 samples.

Germline CDR1 is SGHRS and CDR2 is YFSETQ. V was clipped by 1 base and J by 6 bases; unmatched bases: 4. The CDR3 has 14 amino acids. How the authors handled the data: Reference gene primer amplification in the assay estimated nucleated cell counts. TCRdb's copy holds only in-frame clones and misses some; the assay was immunoSEQ multiplex PCR. V and J calls and clone size are copied from that table; D and trimming were computed from the DNA. The sample includes hundreds of thousands of clones, roughly 81% seen only once; the top ten take just under 1%. Sequencing input: peripheral blood. This clonotype was sampled from a man aged 35-49 years with acute or convalescent COVID-19. V and J are TRBV5-1 and TRBJ2-1; 7 nucleotides match TRBD1. CDR3 bases: TGCGCCAGCAGCTTGTTGCCAGGGGGCAATGAGCAGTTCTTC. It codes for CASSLLPGGNEQFF.